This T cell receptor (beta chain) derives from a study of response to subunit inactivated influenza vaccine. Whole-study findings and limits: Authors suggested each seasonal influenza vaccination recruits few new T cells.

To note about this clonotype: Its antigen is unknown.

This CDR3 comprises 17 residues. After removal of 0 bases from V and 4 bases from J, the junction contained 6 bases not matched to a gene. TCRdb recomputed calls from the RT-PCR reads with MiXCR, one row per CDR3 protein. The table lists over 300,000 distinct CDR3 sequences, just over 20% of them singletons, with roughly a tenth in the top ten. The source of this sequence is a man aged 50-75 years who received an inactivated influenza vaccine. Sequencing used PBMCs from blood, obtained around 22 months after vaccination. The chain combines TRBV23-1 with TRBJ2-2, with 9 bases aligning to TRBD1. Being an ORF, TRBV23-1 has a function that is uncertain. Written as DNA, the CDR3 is TGCGCCAGCAGTCAATCGCTTTTACAGGGGGCCACCGGGGAGCTGTTTTTT. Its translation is CASSQSLLQGATGELFF.